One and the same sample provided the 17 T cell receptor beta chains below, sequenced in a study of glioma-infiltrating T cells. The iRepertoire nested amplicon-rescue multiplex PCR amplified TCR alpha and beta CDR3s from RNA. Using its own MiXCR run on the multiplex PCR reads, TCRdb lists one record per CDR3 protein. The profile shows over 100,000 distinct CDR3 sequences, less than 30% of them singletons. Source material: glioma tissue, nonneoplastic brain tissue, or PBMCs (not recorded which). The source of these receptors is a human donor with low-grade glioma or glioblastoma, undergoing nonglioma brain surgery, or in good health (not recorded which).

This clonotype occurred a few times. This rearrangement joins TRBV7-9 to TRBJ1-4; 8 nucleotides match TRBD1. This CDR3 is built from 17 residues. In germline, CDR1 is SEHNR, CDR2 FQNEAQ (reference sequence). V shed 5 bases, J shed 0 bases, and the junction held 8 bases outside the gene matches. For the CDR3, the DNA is TGTGCCAGCAGCCCATTGACAGGGGTCGCAACTAATGAAAAACTGTTTTTT. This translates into CASSPLTGVATNEKLFF.

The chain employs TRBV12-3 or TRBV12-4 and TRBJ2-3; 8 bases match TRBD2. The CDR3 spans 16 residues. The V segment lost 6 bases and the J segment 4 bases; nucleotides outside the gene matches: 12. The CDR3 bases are TGTGCCAGCAGCTTGGGGGCGGGAGGTGGGGCAGATACGCAGTATTTT. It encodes CASSLGAGGGADTQYF.

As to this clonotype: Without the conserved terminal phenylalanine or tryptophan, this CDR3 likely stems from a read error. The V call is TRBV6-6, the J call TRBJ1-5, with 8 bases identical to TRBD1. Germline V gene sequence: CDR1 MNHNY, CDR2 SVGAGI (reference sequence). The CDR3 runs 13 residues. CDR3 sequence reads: CASSPQGDQPQHS. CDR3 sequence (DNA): TGTGCCAGCAGTCCACAGGGGGACCAGCCGCAGCATTCT.

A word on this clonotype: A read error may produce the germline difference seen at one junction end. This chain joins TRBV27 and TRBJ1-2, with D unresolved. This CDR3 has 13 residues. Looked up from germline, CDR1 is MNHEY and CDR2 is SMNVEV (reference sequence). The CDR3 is CASSLRENYGYNF. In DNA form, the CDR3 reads TGTGCCAGCAGTTTAAGGGAGAACTATGGATACAACTTC.

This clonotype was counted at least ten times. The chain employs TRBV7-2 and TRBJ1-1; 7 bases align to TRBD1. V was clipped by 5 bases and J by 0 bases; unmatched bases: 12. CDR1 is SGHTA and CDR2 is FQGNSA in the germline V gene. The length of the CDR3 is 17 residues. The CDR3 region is CASSKYKPGGLNTEAFF. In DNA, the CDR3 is TGTGCCAGCAGCAAGTATAAGCCAGGGGGACTGAACACTGAAGCTTTCTTT.

The CDR3 here is CASSATSGGSYNEQFF. The DNA for the CDR3 is TGTGCCAGCAGTGCGACTAGCGGGGGCTCCTACAATGAGCAGTTCTTC. The rearrangement uses TRBV2 and TRBJ2-1; 12 bases match TRBD2. After removal of 4 bases from V and 0 bases from J, the junction contained 1 base not matched to a gene. Germline CDR1 reads SNHLY; CDR2 reads FYNNEI. The CDR3 covers 16 residues.

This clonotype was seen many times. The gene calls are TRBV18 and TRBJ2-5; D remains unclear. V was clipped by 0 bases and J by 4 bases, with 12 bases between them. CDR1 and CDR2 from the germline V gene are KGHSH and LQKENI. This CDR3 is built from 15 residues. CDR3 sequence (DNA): TGTGCCAGCTCACCACCGGGCCGACTTCTAGAGACCCAGTACTTC. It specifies CASSPPGRLLETQYF.

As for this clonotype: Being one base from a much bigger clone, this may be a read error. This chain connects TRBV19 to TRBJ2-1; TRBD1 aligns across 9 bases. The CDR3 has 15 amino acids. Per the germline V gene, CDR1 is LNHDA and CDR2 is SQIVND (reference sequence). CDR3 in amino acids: CASSFRTGAYNDQFF. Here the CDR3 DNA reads TGTGCCAGTAGTTTCCGGACAGGGGCCTACAATGATCAGTTCTTC.

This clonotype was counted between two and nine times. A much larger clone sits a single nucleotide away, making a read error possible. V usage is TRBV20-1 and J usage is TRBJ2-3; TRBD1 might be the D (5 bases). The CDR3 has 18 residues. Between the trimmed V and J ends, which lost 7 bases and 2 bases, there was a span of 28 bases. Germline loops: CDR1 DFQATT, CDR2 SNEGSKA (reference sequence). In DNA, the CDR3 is TGCAGTGAGCCGCAGGGCGCGAGAATCCCGACGCTCACAGATACGCAGTATTTT. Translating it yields CSEPQGARIPTLTDTQYF.

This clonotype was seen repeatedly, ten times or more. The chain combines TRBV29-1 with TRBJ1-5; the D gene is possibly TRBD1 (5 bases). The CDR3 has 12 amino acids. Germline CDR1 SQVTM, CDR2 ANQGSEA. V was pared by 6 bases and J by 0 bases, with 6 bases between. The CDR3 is CSVRDSNQPQHF. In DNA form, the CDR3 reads TGCAGCGTCAGGGATAGCAATCAGCCCCAGCATTTT. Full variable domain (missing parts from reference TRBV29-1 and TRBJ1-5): SAVISQKPSRDICQRGTSLTIQCQVDSQVTMMFWYRQQPGQSLTLIATANQGSEATYESGFVIDKFPISRPNLTFSTLTVSNMSPEDSSIYLCSVRDSNQPQHFGDGTRLSIL.

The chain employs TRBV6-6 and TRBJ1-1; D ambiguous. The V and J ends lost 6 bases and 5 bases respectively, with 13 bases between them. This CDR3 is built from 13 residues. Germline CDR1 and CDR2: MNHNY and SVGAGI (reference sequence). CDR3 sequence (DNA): TGTGCCAGCAGGTTAGGTTTGGAAACTGAAGCTTTCTTT. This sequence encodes CASRLGLETEAFF.

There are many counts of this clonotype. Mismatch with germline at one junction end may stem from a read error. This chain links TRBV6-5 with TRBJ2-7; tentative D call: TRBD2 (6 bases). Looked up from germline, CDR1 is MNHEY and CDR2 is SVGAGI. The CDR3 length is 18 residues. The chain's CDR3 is CASSYSNRLLAPNYKQYF. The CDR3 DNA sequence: TGTGCCAGCAGTTACTCGAATCGGTTGCTAGCGCCCAACTACAAGCAGTACTTC.

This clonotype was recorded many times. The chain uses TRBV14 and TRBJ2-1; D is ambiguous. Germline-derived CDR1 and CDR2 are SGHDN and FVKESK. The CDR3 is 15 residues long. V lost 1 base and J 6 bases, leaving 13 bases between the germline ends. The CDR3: CASSQAGFVGNEQFF. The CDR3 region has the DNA TGTGCCAGCAGCCAAGCGGGCTTTGTAGGCAATGAGCAGTTCTTC.

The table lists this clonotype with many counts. CDR3 region: CASSLTSGRASEQFF. Written as DNA, the CDR3 is TGTGCCAGCAGTTTAACTAGCGGGAGGGCCAGTGAGCAGTTCTTC. J is TRBJ2-1 and V is TRBV28, with 13 positions matching TRBD2. The CDR3 length is 15 residues. CDR1 is MDHEN and CDR2 is SYDVKM in the germline V gene. The ends lost 2 bases at V and 9 bases at J; junction bases unmatched: 4.

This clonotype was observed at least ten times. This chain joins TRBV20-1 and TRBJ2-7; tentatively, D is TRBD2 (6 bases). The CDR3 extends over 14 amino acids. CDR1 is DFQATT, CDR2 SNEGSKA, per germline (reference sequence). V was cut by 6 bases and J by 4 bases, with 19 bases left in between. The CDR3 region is CSATLLPGTYEQYF. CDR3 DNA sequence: TGCAGTGCCACCCTCCTACCAGGGACTTACGAGCAGTACTTC.

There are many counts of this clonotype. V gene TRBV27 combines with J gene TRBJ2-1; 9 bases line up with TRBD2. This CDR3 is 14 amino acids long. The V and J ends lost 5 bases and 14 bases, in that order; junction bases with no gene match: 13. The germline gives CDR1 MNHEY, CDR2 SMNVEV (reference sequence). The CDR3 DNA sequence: TGTGCCAGCAGTCGTAGCGGGAGAAAGCGGGAAAAGTTCTTC. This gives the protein CASSRSGRKREKFF.

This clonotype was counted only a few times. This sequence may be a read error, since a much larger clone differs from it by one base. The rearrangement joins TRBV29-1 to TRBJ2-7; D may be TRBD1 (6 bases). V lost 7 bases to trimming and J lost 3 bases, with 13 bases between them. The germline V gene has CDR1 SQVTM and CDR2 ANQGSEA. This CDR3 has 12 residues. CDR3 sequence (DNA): TGCAGCGCAGTACAGGGTTACTACGAGCAGTACTTC. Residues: CSAVQGYYEQYF.